This T cell receptor (beta chain) came from a study of OX40 agonist ivuxolimab in advanced cancers. Assay used: immunoSEQ multiplex PCR; TCRdb lists only in-frame clones, some missing. The table has tens of thousands of clones, about 90% seen once. The V end lost 10 bases, the J end lost 8 bases, and 20 bases lay between the germline ends. The CDR3 sequence is 13 residues long. Germline-derived CDR1 and CDR2 are MNHEY and SMNVEV (reference sequence). The chain recombines TRBV27 with TRBJ1-2; TRBD1 might be the D (6 bases). The sample in question was CD4+ or CD8+ T cells sorted from blood, obtained in a trial of the OX40 agonist ivuxolimab. This clonotype was sampled from an adult with an advanced solid tumor such as melanoma, head and neck, liver or kidney cancer. CDR3 residues: CAIRGGATLGYTF. CDR3 nucleotide sequence: TGTGCCATTAGGGGGGGGGCGACGCTCGGCTACACCTTC.